The entry below describes one T cell receptor beta chain. Antigen: not known. These data are taken from a study of brain T cells in children with intractable seizures. Overall study findings and caveats: Pre-surgery blood may have been undersampled, hiding some clones.

J gave up 3 bases and V 0 bases, and 2 bases lay outside the gene matches. Germline V gives CDR1 ENHRY, CDR2 SYGVKD. CDR3 length: 15 amino acids. Data came from immunoSEQ multiplex PCR; TCRdb stores just in-frame clones and leaves some out. The table shows tens of thousands of clones, with about 93% occurring only once. This chain links TRBV10-3 with TRBJ1-5, with 7 bases lining up with TRBD1. The receptor was isolated from a girl aged 2-9 years with Rasmussen encephalitis and intractable seizures. The sample here was peripheral blood, taken at surgery. The CDR3 DNA reads as TGTGCCATCAGTGAGTCGGGACAGTACAATCAGCCCCAGCATTTT. Residues: CAISESGQYNQPQHF.